This TCR beta chain was observed in a study of blood T cell repertoires in COVID-19 (dated by TCRdb to the early 2020s). Regarding the complete study: Samples from collaborators originated in the United States, Italy and Spain and spanned both the acute and convalescent phases of COVID-19. The prospective study material was composed of cDNA or gDNA derived from T cells, B-cell-depleted T cells, or PBMCs. The dataset comprised deeply sampled blood TCRbeta repertoires from subjects exposed to, actively infected with, or recovered from COVID-19. The repertoires were made available in a free public database intended to serve as a resource for research on the immune response to SARS-CoV-2. Samples came from the ongoing ImmuneRACE study (first 160 participants) plus 1,254 subjects from 6 global collaborators. A de-identified subject ID, COVID-19 status, age in years and sex were almost always included in the sample metadata. Where available, HLA class I and class II types were obtained from metadata supplied by the sample provider rather than from assay-based typing. Study-wide conclusions, independent of this receptor: Clinical and demographic metadata were provided uncurated, with the amount varying by source and participant.

TCRbeta CDR3 regions were amplified from genomic DNA by means of the immunoSEQ Assay, a bias-controlled multiplex PCR. In the authors' own workflow: The number of nucleated cells in each sample was estimated from the amplification of reference gene primers within the assay. To quantify the absolute abundance of each unique TCRbeta CDR3 rearrangement, sequence reads were collapsed and filtered. For each sample, productive Simpson clonality was calculated as the square root of Simpson's diversity index across productive rearrangements. Imported from immuneACCESS, the table was reduced by TCRdb to in-frame sequences with V and J called. These copies leave out some clones; in studies compared against another copy, an unresolved V gene accounts for under half, and the cause of the remainder is not known. The DNA was the basis for D and trimming; V, J and clone size are from that table. The sample has about 130,000 clones on record, roughly 77% of them singletons. The ten largest clones take up approximately 5.2% of the sample.

One collaborating source in Seattle enrolled patients while the patients were actively infected and followed the patients over time throughout the course of disease. The collaborating institutions used their own protocols to collect whole blood in K2EDTA tubes. For TCRbeta analysis, collaborators shipped samples as frozen whole blood, isolated PBMCs, or DNA extracted from either of those sample types. As regards this clone: Its antigen is currently not known. Per-nucleotide qualities are absent, and no much larger clonotype sits a single base away.

As encoded in the germline V gene, CDR1 is SGHDT while CDR2 is YYEEEE. Trimmed from V: 1 base; trimmed from J: 1 base; junction bases lacking a gene match: 4. Reading from cysteine to phenylalanine, the CDR3 counts 15 amino acids. The sequence is cut down to CDR3 DNA, 45 bases in frame from base 1. The sequence came from a woman aged 70-85 years with COVID-19, enrolled during active disease. The sequenced material came from peripheral blood. The chain employs TRBV5-6 and TRBJ1-1, and 7 junction bases match TRBD1. CDR3 sequence: CASSLTGVGNTEAFF. The DNA is TGTGCCAGCAGCTTGACAGGGGTAGGGAACACTGAAGCTTTCTTT.